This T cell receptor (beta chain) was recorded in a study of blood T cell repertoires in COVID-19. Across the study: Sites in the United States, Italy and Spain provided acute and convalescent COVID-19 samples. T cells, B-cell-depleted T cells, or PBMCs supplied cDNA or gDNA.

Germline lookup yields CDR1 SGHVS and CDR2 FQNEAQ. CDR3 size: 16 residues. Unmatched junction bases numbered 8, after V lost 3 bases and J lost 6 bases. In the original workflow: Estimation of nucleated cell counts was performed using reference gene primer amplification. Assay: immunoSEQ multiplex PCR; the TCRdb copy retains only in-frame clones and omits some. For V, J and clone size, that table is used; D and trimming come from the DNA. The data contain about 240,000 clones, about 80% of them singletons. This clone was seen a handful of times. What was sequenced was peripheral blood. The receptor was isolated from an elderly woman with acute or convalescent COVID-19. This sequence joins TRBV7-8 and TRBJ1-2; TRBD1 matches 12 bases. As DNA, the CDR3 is TGTGCCAGCAGCTTCTACTCCGGGACAGGGGGCAATGGCTACACCTTC. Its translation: CASSFYSGTGGNGYTF. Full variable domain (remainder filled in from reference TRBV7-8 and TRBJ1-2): GAGVSQSPRYKVAKRGQDVALRCDPISGHVSLFWYQQALGQGPEFLTYFQNEAQLDKSGLPSDRFFAERPEGSVSTLKIQRTQQEDSAVYLCASSFYSGTGGNGYTFGSGTRLTVV.